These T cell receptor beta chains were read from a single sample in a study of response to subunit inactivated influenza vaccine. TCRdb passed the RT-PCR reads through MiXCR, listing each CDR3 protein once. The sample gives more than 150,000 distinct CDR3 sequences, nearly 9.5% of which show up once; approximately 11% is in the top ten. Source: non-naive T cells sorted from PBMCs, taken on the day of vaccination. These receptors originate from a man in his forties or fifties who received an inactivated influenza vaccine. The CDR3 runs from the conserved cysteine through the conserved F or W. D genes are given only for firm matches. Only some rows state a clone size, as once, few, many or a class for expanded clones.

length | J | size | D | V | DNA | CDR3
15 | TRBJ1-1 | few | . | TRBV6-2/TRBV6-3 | TGTGCCAGCAGTGACCCGGGACAACCGAACACTGAAGCTTTCTTT | CASSDPGQPNTEAFF
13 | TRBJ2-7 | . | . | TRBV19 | TGTGCCAGTAGTATCCGCGGGGCGGGGGAGCAGTACTTC | CASSIRGAGEQYF
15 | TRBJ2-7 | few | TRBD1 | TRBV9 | TGTGCCAGCAGCGGTGGACAGGGTCCCTCGAACGAGCAGTACTTC | CASSGGQGPSNEQYF
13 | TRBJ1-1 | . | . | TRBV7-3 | TGTGCCAGCAGCTTAACCACGAACACTGAAGCTTTCTTT | CASSLTTNTEAFF
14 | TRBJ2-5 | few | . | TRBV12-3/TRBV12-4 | TGTGCCAGCAGTACAGGGCGAGATGGAGAGACCCAGTACTTC | CASSTGRDGETQYF
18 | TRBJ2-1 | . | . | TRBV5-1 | TGCGCCAGCAGCCCACCCTTTCCCACGGACCGATCCTACAATGAGCAGTTCTTC | CASSPPFPTDRSYNEQFF
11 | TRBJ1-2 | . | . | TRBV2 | TGTGCCAGCAGTGAGGCCTATGGCTACACCTTC | CASSEAYGYTF
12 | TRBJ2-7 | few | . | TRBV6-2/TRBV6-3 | TGTGCCAGCAGAGACAGTACCTACGAGCAGTACTTC | CASRDSTYEQYF
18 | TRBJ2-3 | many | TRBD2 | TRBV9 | TGTGCCAGCAGCGTAACCCCCGGGGGACTAGCGGCCACAGATACGCAGTATTTT | CASSVTPGGLAATDTQYF
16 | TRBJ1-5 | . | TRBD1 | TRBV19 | TGTGCCAGTAGAGGGACAGGGGGGAGAAGCAATCAGCCCCAGCATTTT | CASRGTGGRSNQPQHF
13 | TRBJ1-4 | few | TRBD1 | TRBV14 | TGTGCCAGCAGCCTACAGGGGTCGGGCGGACTGTTTTTT | CASSLQGSGGLFF
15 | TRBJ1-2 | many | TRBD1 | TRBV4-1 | TGCGCCAGCAGCCGAACAGGGGCGGGTAACTATGGCTACACCTTC | CASSRTGAGNYGYTF
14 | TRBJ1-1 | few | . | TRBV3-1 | TGTGCCAGCAGCCAAGTAGGGGGTACAACTGAAGCTTTCTTT | CASSQVGGTTEAFF
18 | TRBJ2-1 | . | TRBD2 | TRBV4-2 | TGTGCCAGCAGCCAAGATTCGGGACTAGCGGGATCCTACAATGAGCAGTTCTTC | CASSQDSGLAGSYNEQFF